This is a list of T cell receptor beta chains from one sample in a study of blood T cells in healthy people across ages. A single record per CDR3 protein comes from TCRdb applying MiXCR to the 5' RACE reads. The repertoire holds 1.5 million to 2 million distinct CDR3 sequences, with almost 35% as singletons. The sequenced sample was blood. These receptors all come from a woman aged 25 to 39 in good health. Each CDR3 is given with its conserved first and last residue. A D gene is named only where the DNA matches it firmly. Expanded clones are given a class, and other clones once, few, many or no size at all.

>TRBJ1-1|-|few|TRBV10-3
CAISERGGTEAFF
TGTGCCATCAGTGAGAGAGGGGGGACTGAAGCTTTCTTT
>TRBJ2-5|-|-|TRBV7-9
CASSQTDGPRKTQYF
TGTGCCAGCAGCCAAACGGACGGACCCCGTAAGACCCAGTACTTC
>TRBJ2-1|-|-|TRBV20-1
CSASTSSYNEQFF
TGCAGTGCTAGCACCAGCTCCTACAATGAGCAGTTCTTC
>TRBJ2-3|-|-|TRBV5-4
CASSRASIGADTQYF
TGTGCCAGCAGCCGAGCGAGCATCGGGGCAGATACGCAGTATTTT
>TRBJ1-4|-|-|TRBV25-1
CASSETTPGGEKLFF
TGTGCCAGCAGTGAAACAACTCCCGGCGGGGAAAAACTGTTTTTT
>TRBJ1-2|-|-|TRBV20-1
CSARVFAGDYGYTF
TGCAGTGCTAGAGTTTTCGCAGGGGACTATGGCTACACCTTC
>TRBJ2-3|TRBD1|few|TRBV28
CASSLRDRDTDTQYF
TGTGCCAGCAGTTTAAGGGACAGAGACACAGATACGCAGTATTTT
>TRBJ2-4|-|many|TRBV20-1
CSAEDGKNIQYF
TGCAGTGCTGAGGACGGGAAAAACATTCAGTACTTC
>TRBJ1-2|TRBD1|few|TRBV20-1
CSASHRGYYGYTF
TGCAGTGCTAGTCACAGGGGATACTATGGCTACACCTTC
>TRBJ2-1|-|-|TRBV20-1
CSAVTRYAYNEQFF
TGCAGTGCGGTGACTAGATACGCCTACAATGAGCAGTTCTTC
>TRBJ1-1|-|few|TRBV7-9
CASSARQKNTEAFF
TGTGCCAGCAGCGCAAGACAGAAAAACACTGAAGCTTTCTTT
>TRBJ2-2|-|-|TRBV28
CASSLSRWTGELFF
TGTGCCAGCAGTTTATCTAGGTGGACCGGGGAGCTGTTTTTT
>TRBJ1-2|-|-|TRBV6-7
CASSIEAPFYGYTF
TGTGCCAGCAGCATAGAGGCGCCGTTCTATGGCTACACCTTC
>TRBJ1-6|-|few|TRBV10-2
CASSGRPLDSPLHF
TGCGCCAGCTCCGGACGGCCCCTGGATTCACCCCTCCACTTT
>TRBJ2-7|-|-|TRBV4-2
CASSQSKIYEQYF
TGTGCCAGCAGCCAATCCAAGATCTACGAGCAGTACTTC
>TRBJ1-1|-|-|TRBV6-1
CAGSPVTTEAFF
TGTGCCGGCAGTCCGGTAACCACTGAAGCTTTCTTT
>TRBJ2-7|TRBD2|few|TRBV5-1
CASSFSSGSPYEQYF
TGCGCCAGCAGCTTTAGTAGCGGGAGTCCTTACGAGCAGTACTTC
>TRBJ1-2|-|many|TRBV7-2
CASRSRTDYGYTF
TGTGCCAGCAGGTCGAGGACGGACTATGGCTACACCTTC
>TRBJ2-7|TRBD2|few|TRBV20-1
CSVEAYGAGGYEQYF
TGCAGTGTTGAGGCTTACGGCGCGGGGGGCTACGAGCAGTACTTC
>TRBJ1-2|-|many|TRBV20-1
CSARDRLNYGYTF
TGCAGTGCTAGAGATCGCCTGAACTATGGCTACACCTTC
>TRBJ2-7|-|-|TRBV21-1
CASSKESGPVPTCEQYF
TGTGCCAGCAGCAAAGAAAGCGGGCCGGTCCCGACGTGCGAGCAGTACTTC
>TRBJ2-1|-|-|TRBV7-3
CASSPVHGNNEQFF
TGTGCCAGCAGCCCAGTGCATGGGAACAATGAGCAGTTCTTC
>TRBJ2-7|TRBD2|-|TRBV20-1
CSASQSAGGSYEQYF
TGCAGTGCTAGTCAGTCAGCGGGAGGGTCCTACGAGCAGTACTTC
>TRBJ1-2|-|few|TRBV20-1
CSAGYRTANYGYTF
TGCAGTGCTGGTTATAGGACAGCTAACTATGGCTACACCTTC
>TRBJ1-2|TRBD1|many|TRBV20-1
CSASLDRAYGYTF
TGCAGTGCTAGTTTGGACAGGGCCTATGGCTACACCTTC
>TRBJ2-7|-|-|TRBV20-1
CSAPSIGSYEQYF
TGCAGTGCCCCTAGCATTGGCTCCTACGAGCAGTACTTC
>TRBJ2-5|-|-|TRBV6-1
CASSRDSPRKTQYF
TGTGCCAGCAGCCGGGACTCCCCGAGGAAGACCCAGTACTTC
>TRBJ2-7|TRBD1|many|TRBV29-1
CSAVRQGMNEQYF
TGCAGCGCCGTAAGACAGGGGATGAACGAGCAGTACTTC
>TRBJ1-2|TRBD1|-|TRBV20-1
CSARYLLQGADYGYTF
TGCAGTGCTAGGTATCTTCTCCAGGGGGCGGACTATGGCTACACCTTC
>TRBJ1-4|-|-|TRBV12-3/TRBV12-4
CASGAPGRELFF
TGTGCCAGCGGCGCCCCAGGGAGGGAACTGTTTTTT
>TRBJ1-2|-|-|TRBV7-2
CASSFQGPLEDGYTF
TGTGCCAGCAGCTTCCAAGGACCCTTGGAGGATGGCTACACCTTC
>TRBJ2-7|TRBD2|many|TRBV12-3/TRBV12-4
CASSPSGSLSYEQYF
TGTGCCAGCAGCCCTAGCGGGTCCCTCTCCTACGAGCAGTACTTC
>TRBJ2-7|-|-|TRBV18
CASRDLSSYEQYF
TGTGCCAGTCGGGACTTAAGCTCCTACGAGCAGTACTTC
>TRBJ2-7|TRBD2|few|TRBV5-1
CASTLAGATGEQYF
TGCGCCAGCACCTTAGCGGGGGCAACGGGGGAGCAGTACTTC
>TRBJ2-1|TRBD2|-|TRBV6-5
CASSYSGTSGGEQFF
TGTGCCAGCAGTTACTCGGGGACTAGCGGTGGTGAGCAGTTCTTC
>TRBJ1-5|-|few|TRBV6-2/TRBV6-3
CASSYSLILGNQPQHF
TGTGCCAGCAGTTACTCGTTGATCCTCGGCAATCAGCCCCAGCATTTT
>TRBJ2-6|-|-|TRBV12-3/TRBV12-4
CASRFSSGANVLTF
TGTGCCAGCAGGTTCTCGTCTGGGGCCAACGTCCTGACTTTC
>TRBJ2-6|TRBD1|many|TRBV7-9
CASSSGTGGSGANVLTF
TGTGCCAGCAGCTCCGGGACAGGGGGCTCTGGGGCCAACGTCCTGACTTTC
>TRBJ2-5|TRBD2|-|TRBV15
CVTSRSSGRTSVDETQYF
TGTGTCACCAGCAGATCGTCGGGACGGACTAGCGTAGATGAGACCCAGTACTTC
>TRBJ1-4|-|few|TRBV10-3
CAISSNEKLFF
TGTGCCATCAGTTCTAATGAAAAACTGTTTTTT
>TRBJ2-2|-|-|TRBV6-5
CASSTGRVRELFF
TGTGCCAGCAGTACAGGACGGGTCAGGGAGCTGTTTTTT
>TRBJ2-2|-|few|TRBV4-1
CASSQVWGIAGELFF
TGCGCCAGCAGCCAAGTCTGGGGGATCGCCGGGGAGCTGTTTTTT
>TRBJ2-7|TRBD2|-|TRBV19
CASSIGMIRREIGHEQYF
TGTGCCAGTAGTATAGGAATGATTCGGCGGGAGATCGGCCACGAGCAGTACTTC
>TRBJ2-7|TRBD2|-|TRBV5-1
CARVTSGEIYEQYF
TGCGCCAGGGTGACTAGCGGGGAGATCTACGAGCAGTACTTC
>TRBJ2-5|-|-|TRBV20-1
CSATTVGETQYF
TGCAGTGCCACGACCGTAGGAGAGACCCAGTACTTC
>TRBJ2-5|-|few|TRBV15
CATSRTSRTPKETQYF
TGTGCCACCAGCCGAACTAGCAGAACTCCAAAAGAGACCCAGTACTTC
>TRBJ2-1|TRBD1|few|TRBV30
CAWSASGTGSPGFF
TGTGCCTGGAGCGCCTCCGGGACAGGCTCCCCGGGGTTCTTC
>TRBJ2-1|TRBD2|few|TRBV20-1
CSALTSGTAALPRDEQFF
TGCAGTGCACTGACTAGCGGGACGGCGGCTCTTCCTCGGGATGAGCAGTTCTTC